This entry is about one TCR beta chain. V shed 2 bases and J 1 base; nucleotides not matched to a gene: 4. The CDR3 extends over 15 amino acids. Germline values: CDR1 SGHRS, CDR2 YFSETQ. These data originate in a study of OX40 agonist ivuxolimab in advanced cancers. In the study overall: Hepatocellular carcinoma, melanoma, renal cell or head and neck cancer was diagnosed in the dose-escalation patients.

Profiled with immunoSEQ multiplex PCR; TCRdb holds only in-frame clones, not every one. The data show almost 85,000 clones, with just over 85% seen just once and 6.5% held by the top ten. Sequences were derived from CD4+ or CD8+ T cells sorted from blood, sampled in a trial of the OX40 agonist ivuxolimab. The receptor was derived from an adult with an advanced solid tumor such as melanoma, head and neck, liver or kidney cancer. This chain links TRBV5-1 with TRBJ1-1; 8 bases align to TRBD1. The chain's CDR3 is CASSLGQGTNTEAFF. As DNA, the CDR3 is TGCGCCAGCAGCTTAGGACAGGGCACGAACACTGAAGCTTTCTTT.